The entry below gives a single TCR beta chain sequence along with its context. These data are taken from a study of blood T cell repertoires in COVID-19. Across the whole study: Whether acute or convalescent, the COVID-19 samples came from the United States, Italy and Spain. T cells, B-cell-depleted T cells, or PBMCs supplied cDNA or gDNA.

Germline V lookup: CDR1 SGHNT, CDR2 YENEEA. The J segment lost 0 bases and the V segment lost 4 bases, leaving 8 bases of the junction unmatched. CDR3 length equals 16 residues. A COVID-19 case was met by exposed participants within 2 weeks before study entry. Per the original data handling: For nucleated cells, counts were estimated from reference gene primer amplification. Only in-frame clones appear in the TCRdb table, and some are missing; sequencing was by immunoSEQ multiplex PCR. V and J calls and clone size are copied from that table; D and trimming were computed from the DNA. The sample has a few hundred thousand clones, approximately 89% seen once; the top ten hold around 0.86%.

This sequence joins TRBV11-3 and TRBJ1-1; 7 nucleotides agree with TRBD1. The sequencing input was PBMCs or T cells enriched from blood (not recorded which). This sequence was found in a middle-aged woman who had been exposed to COVID-19. The CDR3 spells CASSSSGGFMNTEAFF. DNA for the CDR3: TGTGCCAGCAGCTCATCAGGGGGTTTCATGAACACTGAAGCTTTCTTT.